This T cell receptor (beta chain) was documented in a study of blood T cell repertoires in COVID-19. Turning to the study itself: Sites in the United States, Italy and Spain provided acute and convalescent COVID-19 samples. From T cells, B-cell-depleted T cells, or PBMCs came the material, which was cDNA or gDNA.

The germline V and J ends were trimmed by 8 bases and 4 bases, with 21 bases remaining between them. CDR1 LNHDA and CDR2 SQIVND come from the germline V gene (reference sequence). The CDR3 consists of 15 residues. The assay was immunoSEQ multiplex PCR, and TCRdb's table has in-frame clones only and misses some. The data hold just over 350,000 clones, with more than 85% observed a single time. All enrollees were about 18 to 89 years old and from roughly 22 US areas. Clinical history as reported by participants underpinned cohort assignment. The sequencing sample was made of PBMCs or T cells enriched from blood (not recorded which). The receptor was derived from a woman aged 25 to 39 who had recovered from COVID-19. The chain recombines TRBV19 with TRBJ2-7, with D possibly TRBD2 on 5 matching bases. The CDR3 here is CASAGWAGLGYEQYF. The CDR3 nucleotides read TGTGCCAGTGCCGGGTGGGCAGGACTTGGTTACGAGCAGTACTTC. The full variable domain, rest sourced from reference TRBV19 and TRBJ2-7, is DGGITQSPKYLFRKEGQNVTLSCEQNLNHDAMYWYRQDPGQGLRLIYYSQIVNDFQKGDIAEGYSVSREKKESFPLTVTSAQKNPTAFYLCASAGWAGLGYEQYFGPGTRLTVT.